This passage covers 11 T cell receptor beta chains from one sample sequenced in a study of blood T cell repertoires in COVID-19. The repertoire was sequenced with immunoSEQ multiplex PCR; TCRdb's copy has only in-frame clones and lacks some. The data hold 130,000 or so clones, with around 89% observed a single time. Sequenced sample: peripheral blood. The source is a man in his forties or fifties with active or convalescent COVID-19.

The V call is TRBV28, the J call TRBJ2-7; possibly TRBD1 for D (5 bases). The V gene's germline CDR1 is MDHEN and CDR2 SYDVKM. The CDR3 is made up of 15 amino acids. Trimming took 1 base from V and 3 from J, leaving 13 bases between them. The CDR3: CASSLSGLVLYEQYF. CDR3 nucleotides: TGTGCCAGCAGTTTATCAGGGCTAGTCCTCTACGAGCAGTACTTC.

The chain carries TRBV11-2 and TRBJ1-3, with D unresolved. The V end was cut by 0 bases, the J end by 11 bases, with 11 bases between. Germline V gene sequence: CDR1 SGHAT, CDR2 FQNNGV. There are 13 residues in the CDR3. CDR3 sequence (DNA): TGTGCCAGCAGCTTAGATCCGGGTTGGGCCATATATTTT. Its protein product is CASSLDPGWAIYF.

The chain is built from TRBV6-5 and TRBJ2-4; a weak D match, TRBD1 (5 bases). CDR3 size: 15 residues. CDR1 and CDR2 (germline): MNHEY, SVGAGI. Trimming took off 2 bases at V and 2 bases at J, with 10 bases between the two ends. CDR3 DNA: TGTGCCAGCAGTTACAGTTCAGGGTCCAAAAACATTCAGTACTTC. Protein product: CASSYSSGSKNIQYF.

The gene calls are TRBV7-2 and TRBJ2-5; tentatively, D is TRBD2 (5 bases). Germline V gives CDR1 SGHTA, CDR2 FQGNSA. The CDR3 is 16 amino acids. V was pared by 5 bases and J by 3 bases, with 19 bases between. CDR3 nucleotide sequence: TGTGCCAGCAGCCGCGGAATTTCGCGGGTAAAAGAGACCCAGTACTTC. Its translation: CASSRGISRVKETQYF.

The CDR3, as DNA: TGCGCCAGCAGCTTGCCTCCCGGGGAGCTGTTTTTT. The encoded protein is CASSLPPGELFF. This chain joins TRBV5-1 and TRBJ2-2; D is unclear. Germline V gene data show CDR1 as SGHRS and CDR2 as YFSETQ. The ends were cut back, 1 base at V and 6 bases at J, with 4 bases in the middle. CDR3 length equals 12 residues.

The V call is TRBV3-1 (or the pseudogene TRBV3-2), the J call TRBJ1-1; unclear D gene. The CDR3 is made up of 15 amino acids. V lost 1 base and J lost 0, with 9 bases in between. Germline assignment: CDR1 LGHDT and CDR2 YNNKEL (reference sequence). The DNA of the CDR3 is TGTGCCAGCAGCCAAGGACCTGACATGAACACTGAAGCTTTCTTT. Translating gives CASSQGPDMNTEAFF.

This chain connects TRBV3-1 (or the pseudogene TRBV3-2) to TRBJ1-2; 7 positions match TRBD1. Germline-derived CDR1 and CDR2 are LGHDT and YNNKEL (reference sequence). V was pared by 6 bases and J by 2 bases, with 6 bases of the junction left unmatched. The CDR3 runs to 14 residues. The CDR3 bases are TGTGCCAGCAGTCCCGGGACAGTAAACTATGGCTACACCTTC. This sequence encodes CASSPGTVNYGYTF.

The chain joins TRBV28 to TRBJ1-6; D is possibly TRBD1 (6 bases). CDR3 length equals 15 residues. Germline V CDR1 and CDR2: MDHEN, SYDVKM. V was trimmed by 6 bases and J by 3 bases, leaving 12 bases between them. CDR3 loop: CASSYRQVYNSPLHF. Written as DNA, the CDR3 is TGTGCCAGCAGCTACCGACAGGTCTATAATTCACCCCTCCACTTT.

This sequence joins TRBV5-6 and TRBJ1-1, with a weak D call TRBD1 (6 bases). CDR1 SGHDT and CDR2 YYEEEE come from the germline V gene. V lost 4 bases to trimming and J lost 3 bases, with 13 bases between them. The CDR3 is 14 residues long. CDR3 sequence reads: CASSPTGRDTEAFF. The DNA of the CDR3 is TGTGCCAGCAGCCCGACAGGACGGGACACTGAAGCTTTCTTT.

This chain connects TRBV24-1 to TRBJ1-1; TRBD1 agrees at 11 bases. This CDR3 region has 19 residues. CDR1 is KGHDR and CDR2 is SFDVKD in the germline V gene. V was pared by 4 bases and J by 0 bases, with 12 bases of the junction left unmatched. CDR3 amino acids: CATSEGGTGGQRLNTEAFF. The CDR3, as DNA: TGTGCCACCAGTGAGGGAGGGACAGGGGGTCAGAGATTGAACACTGAAGCTTTCTTT.

This clone rates as medium-sized. This sequence joins TRBV19 and TRBJ1-1; the match to TRBD1 covers 7 bases. CDR1 is LNHDA, CDR2 SQIVND, per germline (reference sequence). V was clipped by 4 bases and J by 7 bases; unmatched bases: 12. The length of the CDR3 is 15 residues. CDR3 DNA sequence: TGTGCCAGTAGTAGACTTCCCGGGACAGCCGGTGAAGCTTTCTTT. Translation gives CASSRLPGTAGEAFF.